The 18 T cell receptor beta chains below all came from one sample that was sequenced in a study of Graves' ophthalmopathy and Graves' hyperthyroidism (dated by TCRdb to the late 2010s). Sequencing relied on an Illumina HiSeq 2000. TCR beta CDR3 regions were amplified from RNA transcripts for repertoire sequencing. The first round was an RT-PCR using HTBI primers with the Qiagen OneStep RT-PCR kit, and this first round was followed by a second-round multiplex PCR, then size selection and purification. The public sequencing data were trimmed at Q25 with fastp and processed into clonotypes with MiXCR by TCRdb, which kept only in-frame beta chains. Merged by CDR3 protein, the rows form single entries marked with the most common genes and DNA. The table for this sample lists fewer than 600,000 distinct CDR3 sequences; around an eighth of them were counted only once. The ten largest clonotypes hold more than 8.5% of the sample.

Sequenced sample: blood. These receptor sequences come from a woman aged 25 to 39 with Graves' ophthalmopathy. Donor details come from another sample of the same person, matched by shared clones.

This clonotype came up many times. The chain uses TRBV28 and TRBJ2-2; D may be TRBD2 (5 bases). Germline V lookup: CDR1 MDHEN, CDR2 SYDVKM. Trimming shortened V by 6 bases and J by 1 base, and 9 bases separated the two germline ends. The CDR3 runs to 14 residues. The CDR3 coding sequence is TGTGCCAGCAGGCCCGGAGGGAACACCGGGGAGCTGTTTTTT. Translation: CASRPGGNTGELFF.

This clonotype appeared many times. V usage is TRBV6-1 and J usage is TRBJ2-7, with TRBD1 as a possible D gene (5 bases). The length of the CDR3 is 15 residues. V was pared by 1 base and J by 4 bases, with 14 bases between. Germline V gene sequence: CDR1 MNHNS, CDR2 SASEGT. The DNA for the CDR3 is TGTGCCAGCAGTGAAGAGATAGGGGTATTGTACGAGCAGTACTTC. Translating it yields CASSEEIGVLYEQYF.

This clonotype came up many times. The chain couples TRBV20-1 to TRBJ2-2; D remains ambiguous. Germline CDR1 and CDR2: DFQATT and SNEGSKA (reference sequence). The CDR3 covers 11 residues. The germline V and J ends were trimmed by 6 bases and 1 base, with 3 bases remaining between them. The CDR3 spells CSAQNTGELFF. The CDR3 DNA is TGCAGTGCCCAGAACACCGGGGAGCTGTTTTTT.

This clonotype was observed at least ten times. The J gene is TRBJ2-7, the V gene TRBV7-2; D unresolved. V was clipped by 3 bases and J by 6 bases, with 6 bases between them. The CDR3 sequence is 11 residues long. Germline CDR1 is SGHTA and CDR2 is FQGNSA. The CDR3 protein is CASSFSVEQYF. Here the CDR3 DNA reads TGTGCCAGCAGCTTCAGTGTCGAGCAGTACTTC.

There are many counts of this clonotype. This rearrangement joins TRBV7-2 to TRBJ2-7; D is unresolved. Germline-derived CDR1 and CDR2 are SGHTA and FQGNSA. V lost 0 bases and J 4 bases, leaving 4 bases between the germline ends. The CDR3 totals 12 residues. CDR3 in DNA: TGTGCCAGCAGCTTAGCGCAGTACGAGCAGTACTTC. Its protein product is CASSLAQYEQYF.

In this sample, this clonotype turned up a few times. The chain joins TRBV12-3 or TRBV12-4 to TRBJ1-1; TRBD1 matches 10 bases. The CDR3 totals 19 residues. The J segment lost 1 base and the V segment lost 3 bases, leaving 14 bases of the junction unmatched. CDR3 sequence (DNA): TGTGCCAGCAGTTTGATTTTTGGGACAGGGGCCCGTACGAACACTGAAGCTTTCTTT. Translation: CASSLIFGTGARTNTEAFF.

At least ten counts were recorded for this clonotype. Without the conserved terminal phenylalanine or tryptophan, this CDR3 likely stems from a read error. The rearrangement joins TRBV28 to TRBJ1-2; no clear D gene. Between the trimmed V and J ends, which lost 5 bases and 2 bases, there was a span of 15 bases. The CDR3 loop spans 15 amino acids. Germline V gene sequence: CDR1 MDHEN, CDR2 SYDVKM. The DNA of the CDR3 is TGTGCCAGCAGTGCCGCTCTTACGGACAACTATGGCTACACCCTC. The encoded protein is CASSAALTDNYGYTL.

This clonotype showed up many times. J is TRBJ1-2 and V is TRBV20-1, with 9 bases identical to TRBD1. The CDR3 contains 12 residues. From germline, CDR1 is DFQATT and CDR2 SNEGSKA (reference sequence). V lost 5 bases, J lost 6 bases, and 4 bases stayed unmatched. The CDR3 DNA reads TGCAGTGCTCGGGACAGGGTTGATGGCTACACCTTC. Encoded protein: CSARDRVDGYTF.

The DNA for the CDR3 is TGTGCCGTAACCACAGGGACAAAAATTCAGGCTTTCTTT. Its protein is CAVTTGTKIQAFF. The V gene is TRBV6-1, the J gene TRBJ1-1; D is perhaps TRBD1 (6 bases). The CDR3 spans 13 residues. V was clipped by 11 bases and J by 11 bases, with 24 bases between them. The germline CDR1 and CDR2 sequences are MNHNS and SASEGT.

In this sample, this clonotype turned up many times. The genes are TRBV29-1 and TRBJ2-7; D is perhaps TRBD1 or TRBD2 (5 bases each). Trimming shortened V by 6 bases and J by 3 bases, and 12 bases separated the two germline ends. Germline V gene data show CDR1 as SQVTM and CDR2 as ANQGSEA. There are 12 residues in the CDR3. CDR3 loop: CSVHGTGYEQYF. CDR3 coding DNA: TGCAGCGTCCATGGGACGGGCTACGAGCAGTACTTC.

The chain is built from TRBV2 and TRBJ2-7; 9 positions match TRBD2. Germline-derived CDR1 and CDR2 are SNHLY and FYNNEI. The CDR3 contains 16 residues. The junction had 9 bases not matched to a gene; V was cut back by 3 bases and J by 3 bases. CDR3 amino acids: CASSDSLTSGYYEQYF. For the CDR3, the DNA is TGTGCCAGCAGTGATTCTCTTACTAGCGGGTACTACGAGCAGTACTTC.

This chain joins TRBV11-2 and TRBJ2-5, with TRBD2 as a possible D gene (6 bases). The CDR3 totals 10 residues. Germline V gene sequence: CDR1 SGHAT, CDR2 FQNNGV. The V gene lost 11 bases and the J gene lost 5 bases, with 9 bases spanning the gap. The CDR3 spells CASAGETQYF. For the CDR3, the DNA is TGTGCCTCGGCGGGGGAGACCCAGTACTTC.

This clonotype was detected ten times or more. The chain employs TRBV12-3 or TRBV12-4 and TRBJ2-7; D remains unclear. V lost 3 bases to trimming and J lost 6 bases, with 6 bases between them. The CDR3 is 11 amino acids. The CDR3 sequence: CASSFGPEQYF. Written as DNA, the CDR3 is TGTGCCAGCAGTTTCGGTCCCGAGCAGTACTTC.

This sequence joins TRBV10-3 and TRBJ1-1; 8 bases align to TRBD1. After removal of 10 bases from V and 1 base from J, the junction contained 8 bases not matched to a gene. This CDR3 has 14 residues. CDR1 is ENHRY, CDR2 SYGVKD, per germline. CDR3 nucleotide sequence: TGTGCCACAAGACAGGGGATGGGGAACACTGAAGCTTTCTTT. Protein product: CATRQGMGNTEAFF.

Ten or more counts support this clonotype. The chain combines TRBV11-1 with TRBJ2-2; 9 nucleotides align to TRBD1. The V segment lost 5 bases and the J segment 4 bases; nucleotides outside the gene matches: 11. The CDR3 extends over 17 amino acids. CDR1 and CDR2 from the germline V gene are SGHAT and FQDESV (reference sequence). Here the CDR3 reads CASSATEDRGPTGELFF. The CDR3 DNA reads TGTGCCAGCAGCGCAACCGAGGACAGGGGCCCCACCGGGGAGCTGTTTTTT.

This clonotype was seen ten or more times. V gene TRBV5-1 combines with J gene TRBJ1-2, with 9 bases that match TRBD1. Germline-derived CDR1 and CDR2 are SGHRS and YFSETQ. The CDR3 consists of 15 residues. J lost 3 bases, V lost 4 bases, and 7 bases had no gene match. Written as DNA, the CDR3 is TGCGCCAGCAGCGGAGTACAGGGGGCGCACTATGGCTACACCTTC. As protein: CASSGVQGAHYGYTF.

This rearrangement joins TRBV27 to TRBJ2-2, with D perhaps matching TRBD1 or TRBD2 (5 bases each). Trimming shortened V by 7 bases and J by 4 bases, and 10 bases separated the two germline ends. Germline CDR1 reads MNHEY; CDR2 reads SMNVEV (reference sequence). The CDR3 has 13 residues. The CDR3 DNA reads TGTGCCAGCACAGGGAGAGGCACCGGGGAGCTGTTTTTT. This sequence encodes CASTGRGTGELFF.

This clonotype was found many times. The chain has TRBV12-3 or TRBV12-4 and TRBJ1-3; 8 bases map to TRBD1. This CDR3 has 15 amino acids. V lost 5 bases and J lost 4; bases outside the gene matches: 7. CDR3 residues: CASSRGQGWGNTIYF. The CDR3 DNA follows: TGTGCCAGCAGTCGCGGACAGGGCTGGGGAAACACCATATATTTT.